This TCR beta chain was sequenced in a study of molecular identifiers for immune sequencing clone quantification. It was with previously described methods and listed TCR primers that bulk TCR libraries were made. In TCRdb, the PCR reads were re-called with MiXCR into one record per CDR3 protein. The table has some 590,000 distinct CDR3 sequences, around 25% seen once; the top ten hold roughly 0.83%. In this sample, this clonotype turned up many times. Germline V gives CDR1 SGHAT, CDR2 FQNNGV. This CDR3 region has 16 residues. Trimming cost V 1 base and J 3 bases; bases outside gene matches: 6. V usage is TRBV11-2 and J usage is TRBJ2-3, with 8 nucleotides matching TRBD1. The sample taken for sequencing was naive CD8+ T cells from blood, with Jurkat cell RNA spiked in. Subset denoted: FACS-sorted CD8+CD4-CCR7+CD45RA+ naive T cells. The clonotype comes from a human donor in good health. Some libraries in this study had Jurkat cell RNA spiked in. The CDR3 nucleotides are TGTGCCAGCAGCTTAGGGACAGGGCCATGGACAGATACGCAGTATTTT. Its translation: CASSLGTGPWTDTQYF.